The next 17 T cell receptor beta chains were all read from a single sample in a study of blood T cell repertoires in COVID-19. Generated by immunoSEQ multiplex PCR, the TCRdb table keeps only in-frame clones and is missing some. This sample has 140,000 or so clones, with 60% to 85% found just once. Sequencing was performed on peripheral blood. The receptors originated from a man aged 50-59 years with acute or convalescent COVID-19.

The chain joins TRBV18 to TRBJ1-1; 8 bases line up with TRBD1. Germline assignment: CDR1 KGHSH and CDR2 LQKENI. J was trimmed by 0 bases and V by 3 bases; bases with no gene match: 9. The CDR3 totals 17 residues. The CDR3 here is CASSPTGDGAMNTEAFF. The CDR3 coding sequence is TGTGCCAGCTCACCGACAGGGGATGGGGCGATGAACACTGAAGCTTTCTTT.

V and J are TRBV30 and TRBJ1-4; 7 nucleotides align to TRBD1. The CDR3 is made up of 16 amino acids. Germline V gene lookup returns CDR1 GTSNPN and CDR2 SVGIG (reference sequence). The V segment lost 1 base and the J segment 4 bases; nucleotides outside the gene matches: 9. DNA of the CDR3: TGTGCCTGGAGTGGGGGACAGCGTATCTATAATGAAAAACTGTTTTTT. It codes for CAWSGGQRIYNEKLFF.

In DNA, the CDR3 is TGTGCCAGCAGCGTAGATGGGACAGATGGCTACACCTTC. Amino acid sequence: CASSVDGTDGYTF. The chain is built from TRBV9 and TRBJ1-2, with 7 bases matching TRBD1. The trim removed 0 bases at V and 6 bases at J, leaving 2 bases unmatched. CDR1 is SGDLS and CDR2 is YYNGEE in the germline V gene. The CDR3 loop spans 13 amino acids.

This chain joins TRBV5-4 and TRBJ2-3; 7 nucleotides line up with TRBD1. Germline V gene lookup returns CDR1 SGHNT and CDR2 YYREEE (reference sequence). This CDR3 region has 16 residues. Unmatched junction bases numbered 5, after V lost 0 bases and J lost 1 base. DNA of the CDR3: TGTGCCAGCAGCTTGGGTTCCGGACAGGGCACAGATACGCAGTATTTT. Its translation is CASSLGSGQGTDTQYF.

The genes are TRBV11-2 and TRBJ2-3; D is perhaps TRBD2 (5 bases). The CDR3 covers 15 residues. V was shortened by 3 bases and J by 4 bases, with 14 bases between the two germline ends. Germline values: CDR1 SGHAT, CDR2 FQNNGV. The CDR3 region is CASSLLAGGSDTQYF. The CDR3 bases are TGTGCCAGCAGCTTGTTGGCGGGTGGCTCAGATACGCAGTATTTT.

CDR3 DNA: TGTGCCAGTACTACAGGGGGCTCAAATCAGCCCCAGCATTTT. It specifies CASTTGGSNQPQHF. The rearrangement links TRBV19 to TRBJ1-5; 9 nucleotides agree with TRBD1. J lost 4 bases, V lost 7 bases, and 5 bases had no gene match. The CDR3 runs to 14 residues. Germline V gene sequence: CDR1 LNHDA, CDR2 SQIVND (reference sequence).

The gene calls are TRBV3-1 (or the pseudogene TRBV3-2) and TRBJ2-1; TRBD2 agrees at 14 bases. The junction had 5 bases not matched to a gene; V was cut back by 4 bases and J by 6 bases. The CDR3 has 16 amino acids. Germline V gene lookup returns CDR1 LGHDT and CDR2 YNNKEL (reference sequence). The CDR3 DNA reads TGTGCCAGCAGCCTGCTGACTAGCGGGGGGGCCAATGAGCAGTTCTTC. It translates to CASSLLTSGGANEQFF.

In DNA form, the CDR3 reads TGTGCCTGGAGTTTAGGGGCTGGCTACACCTTC. The encoded protein is CAWSLGAGYTF. The V and J genes are TRBV30 and TRBJ1-2; tentatively, D is TRBD1 (5 bases). Germline CDR1 reads GTSNPN; CDR2 reads SVGIG (reference sequence). This CDR3 has 11 residues. The ends were cut back, 2 bases at V and 7 bases at J, with 8 bases in the middle.

The V gene is TRBV7-9, the J gene TRBJ1-2; 9 nucleotides agree with TRBD1. V was clipped by 6 bases and J by 0 bases; unmatched bases: 5. This CDR3 is built from 15 residues. Germline V gene sequence: CDR1 SEHNR, CDR2 FQNEAQ (reference sequence). CDR3 sequence reads: CASRLQGAANYGYTF. As DNA, the CDR3 is TGTGCCAGCAGGTTACAGGGGGCCGCTAACTATGGCTACACCTTC.

The genes are TRBV5-1 and TRBJ1-2, with a weak D call TRBD1 (6 bases). There are 15 residues in the CDR3. CDR1 and CDR2 from the germline V gene are SGHRS and YFSETQ. V was trimmed by 4 bases and J by 2 bases, leaving 15 bases between them. CDR3 sequence reads: CASSPGSGVNYGYTF. The CDR3 DNA is TGCGCCAGCAGCCCCGGGTCAGGGGTCAACTATGGCTACACCTTC.

The chain links TRBV2 to TRBJ1-6; perhaps TRBD1 as D (5 bases). Germline-derived CDR1 and CDR2 are SNHLY and FYNNEI. The CDR3 has 14 amino acids. Trimming pared 3 bases from V and 7 bases from J, leaving 10 bases between. CDR3 loop: CASSDRRANSPLHF. DNA for the CDR3: TGTGCCAGCAGTGATCGCAGGGCAAATTCACCCCTCCACTTT.

This clone was observed a few times. This chain connects TRBV28 to TRBJ1-4; D is undetermined. Trimming took off 2 bases at V and 3 bases at J, with 10 bases between the two ends. The CDR3 is 15 residues long. Per the germline V gene, CDR1 is MDHEN and CDR2 is SYDVKM. CDR3 protein: CASSLSQEPNEKLFF. For the CDR3, the DNA is TGTGCCAGCAGTTTAAGCCAGGAACCTAATGAAAAACTGTTTTTT.

The chain employs TRBV19 and TRBJ1-5; D gene ambiguous. V was shortened by 9 bases and J by 2 bases, with 14 bases between the two germline ends. This CDR3 has 14 residues. Germline CDR1 reads LNHDA; CDR2 reads SQIVND (reference sequence). The CDR3 reads CASQHLGGNQPQHF. The CDR3, as DNA: TGTGCCAGCCAACACCTCGGAGGCAATCAGCCCCAGCATTTT. Full variable domain (outside the CDR3, taken from reference TRBV19 and TRBJ1-5): DGGITQSPKYLFRKEGQNVTLSCEQNLNHDAMYWYRQDPGQGLRLIYYSQIVNDFQKGDIAEGYSVSREKKESFPLTVTSAQKNPTAFYLCASQHLGGNQPQHFGDGTRLSIL.

The chain employs TRBV2 and TRBJ1-4; D remains unclear. CDR1 SNHLY and CDR2 FYNNEI come from the germline V gene. Trimming removed 5 bases at V and 8 bases at J, with 15 bases between. This CDR3 comprises 14 residues. CDR3 nucleotides: TGTGCCAGCAGTTTTCAGGCGCGGAGGGAAAAACTGTTTTTT. It translates to CASSFQARREKLFF.

The chain's CDR3 is CASSLDTWNTEAFF. DNA for the CDR3: TGTGCCAGCAGCTTGGACACCTGGAACACTGAAGCTTTCTTT. The genes are TRBV5-8 and TRBJ1-1; no clear D gene. Trimming removed 0 bases at V and 1 base at J, with 7 bases between. CDR3 length: 14 residues. CDR1 and CDR2 (germline): SGHTS, YDEGEE.

This clone was counted a single time. This chain joins TRBV3-1 (or the pseudogene TRBV3-2) and TRBJ1-1, with 8 bases identical to TRBD1. Germline CDR1 and CDR2: LGHDT and YNNKEL (reference sequence). This CDR3 region has 15 residues. J gave up 5 bases and V 2 bases, and 7 bases lay outside the gene matches. This CDR3 reads CASSQRTGGGTEAFF. CDR3 nucleotide sequence: TGTGCCAGCAGCCAACGCACAGGGGGTGGGACTGAAGCTTTCTTT.

The V gene is TRBV5-1, the J gene TRBJ2-2; 7 nucleotides match TRBD1. V was pared by 4 bases and J by 6 bases, with 3 bases of the junction left unmatched. The germline V gene encodes CDR1 SGHRS and CDR2 YFSETQ. The CDR3 spans 13 residues. The CDR3 nucleotides are TGCGCCAGCAGCGTACAGGGGCCCGGGGAGCTGTTTTTT. Translated, it gives CASSVQGPGELFF. The full variable domain, completed using reference TRBV5-1 and TRBJ2-2, is KAGVTQTPRYLIKTRGQQVTLSCSPISGHRSVSWYQQTPGQGLQFLFEYFSETQRNKGNFPGRFSGRQFSNSRSEMNVSTLELGDSALYLCASSVQGPGELFFGEGSRLTVL.